The entry below describes one T cell receptor (beta chain). Its antigen is still unknown. The time point here: patch test 1, 2 weeks after DPC sensitization. Treatment: therapeutic diphenylcyclopropenone sensitization with weekly scalp DPC. TCRdb reprocessed the RACE reads via MiXCR and lists one record per CDR3 protein. The sample has approximately 80,000 distinct CDR3 sequences; approximately 8% are singletons. The source of the sample is a study of human T cells and chemical hapten exposure. As for the study in general: Throughout a study of 20 to 30 weeks, patients underwent weekly scalp administration of diphenylcyclopropenone doses. Small pooled library volume differences chiefly drove per-sample TCR yield variation. Findings of the study overall: Unchanged with DPC sensitization were TCRs above 1 in 1000 frequency.

There are 16 residues in the CDR3. V was clipped by 6 bases and J by 4 bases, with 16 bases between them. Sequencing was performed on whole blood, taken in connection with sensitization to the hapten diphenylcyclopropenone (DPC). The rearrangement uses TRBV12-3 or TRBV12-4 and TRBJ2-6, with D perhaps assigned TRBD1 or TRBD2 (6 bases each). The receptor's source is a woman in her 30s with alopecia areata. Some clones in this sample may be carry-over from other donors' samples. CDR3: CASRNSGEAGANVLTF. CDR3 sequence (DNA): TGTGCCAGCAGGAATTCAGGGGAGGCAGGGGCCAACGTCCTGACTTTC.